These 5 T cell receptor beta chains came from one sample sequenced in a study of CD8 T cells in Susac syndrome. Reverse transcription of about 0.5 to 1 ug RNA used random hexamers. In TCRdb, the immunoSEQ multiplex PCR reads were re-called with MiXCR into one record per CDR3 protein. In the table there are about 120,000 distinct CDR3 sequences, less than 95% of which are singletons. The sample comprised CD8+ T cells from PBMCs. These receptors all come from a human donor in good health.

This chain uses TRBV5-6 with TRBJ1-2, with D uncertain. CDR3 length: 13 amino acids. Trimming pared 3 bases from V and 2 bases from J, leaving 8 bases between. Germline loops: CDR1 SGHDT, CDR2 YYEEEE. The CDR3 DNA sequence: TGTGCCAGCAGCTCGGGGAGAAACTATGGCTACACCTTC. Its translation is CASSSGRNYGYTF. The complete variable domain, with remaining parts taken from reference TRBV5-6 and TRBJ1-2, reads DAGVTQSPTHLIKTRGQQVTLRCSPKSGHDTVSWYQQALGQGPQFIFQYYEEEERQRGNFPDRFSGHQFPNYSSELNVNALLLGDSALYLCASSSGRNYGYTFGSGTRLTVV.

This clonotype was counted between two and nine times. The chain joins TRBV2 to TRBJ1-2; possibly TRBD1 for D (5 bases). CDR3 length: 14 residues. The V and J ends lost 3 bases and 2 bases respectively, with 10 bases between them. Germline assignment: CDR1 SNHLY and CDR2 FYNNEI. DNA for the CDR3: TGTGCCAGCAGTGAGGGCAGGGCCAACTATGGCTACACCTTC. It yields the protein CASSEGRANYGYTF.

This clonotype came up once. The chain carries TRBV29-1 and TRBJ2-7; TRBD1 matches 9 bases. Trimming removed 4 bases from V and 7 bases from J; junction bases left unmatched: 8. CDR3 length equals 13 residues. Germline V lookup: CDR1 SQVTM, CDR2 ANQGSEA. The CDR3 loop is CSVVGTGPGEQYF. CDR3 coding DNA: TGCAGCGTTGTAGGGACAGGGCCGGGTGAGCAGTACTTC.

This chain links TRBV5-1 with TRBJ2-7; no firm D call. Germline-derived CDR1 and CDR2 are SGHRS and YFSETQ. CDR3 size: 15 residues. Trimming pared 4 bases from V and 5 bases from J, leaving 19 bases between. The CDR3 DNA follows: TGCGCCAGCAGCAGTCGGACCGGGTCCCTCGACGAGCAGTACTTC. As protein: CASSSRTGSLDEQYF.

This chain links TRBV6-2 or TRBV6-3 with TRBJ2-3; D remains unclear. The CDR3 sequence is 11 residues long. Germline V CDR1 and CDR2: MNHEY, SVGEGT. Trimming removed 10 bases at V and 6 bases at J, with 11 bases between. Here the CDR3 DNA reads TGTGCCACCAACGATTGGGATACGCAGTATTTT. This sequence encodes CATNDWDTQYF.